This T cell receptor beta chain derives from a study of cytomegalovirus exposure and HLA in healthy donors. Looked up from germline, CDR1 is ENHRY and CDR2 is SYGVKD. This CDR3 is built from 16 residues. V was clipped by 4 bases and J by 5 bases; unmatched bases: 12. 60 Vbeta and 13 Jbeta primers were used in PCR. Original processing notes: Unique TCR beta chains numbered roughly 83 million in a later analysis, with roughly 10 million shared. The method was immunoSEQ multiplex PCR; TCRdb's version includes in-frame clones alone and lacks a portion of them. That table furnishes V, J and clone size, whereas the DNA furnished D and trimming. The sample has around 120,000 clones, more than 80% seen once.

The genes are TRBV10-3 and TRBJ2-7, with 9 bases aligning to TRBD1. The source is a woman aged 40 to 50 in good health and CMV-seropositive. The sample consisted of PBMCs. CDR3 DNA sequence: TGTGCCATCAGTGCGTCTCGGGGACAGGGATCCCACGAGCAGTACTTC. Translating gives CAISASRGQGSHEQYF.